Listed below are T cell receptor beta chains from one sample, sequenced in a study of cytotoxic CD8 clonotypes in ibrutinib-treated CLL. Sequencing was performed with immunoSEQ multiplex PCR; in TCRdb, only in-frame clones are kept and a portion is missing. Of approximately 60,000 clones in the sample, approximately 52% were seen once. This sample comprised PBMCs, obtained after 24 months of ibrutinib treatment. The receptor set was obtained from a human donor with chronic lymphocytic leukemia. The CDR3 runs from the conserved cysteine through the conserved F or W. The order of the fields is clone size, J gene, D gene, V gene, CDR3 protein, CDR3 DNA. D genes are given only for firm matches. The size entry is marked missing in some rows and otherwise reads once, few, many or a size class.

size: -; J: TRBJ1-6; D: TRBD1; V: TRBV4-1; CDR3: CASSETGSGNSPLHF; DNA: TGTGCCAGCAGCGAGACAGGGTCTGGTAATTCACCCCTCCACTTT
size: few; J: TRBJ2-7; D: TRBD1; V: TRBV6-6; CDR3: CASSPTGDHEQYF; DNA: TGTGCCAGCAGTCCTACAGGGGACCACGAGCAGTACTTC
size: -; J: TRBJ1-1; D: -; V: TRBV5-1; CDR3: CASTPGGYMNTEAFF; DNA: TGCGCCAGCACCCCTGGGGGGTACATGAACACTGAAGCTTTCTTT
size: once; J: TRBJ1-2; D: -; V: TRBV5-1; CDR3: CASSLDSRPDGYTF; DNA: TGCGCCAGCAGCTTGGACAGCCGGCCCGATGGCTACACCTTC
size: -; J: TRBJ1-2; D: -; V: TRBV10-3; CDR3: CASSNLPVVAGYTF; DNA: TGTGCCAGCAGCAACCTACCGGTCGTTGCGGGCTACACCTTC
size: -; J: TRBJ1-4; D: -; V: TRBV6-6; CDR3: CASSYSGGTNEKLFF; DNA: TGTGCCAGCAGTTACTCGGGCGGAACTAATGAAAAACTGTTTTTT
size: -; J: TRBJ2-7; D: -; V: TRBV7-2; CDR3: CASSLYGTSTYEQYF; DNA: TGTGCCAGCAGCTTGTACGGGACAAGCACGTACGAGCAGTACTTC
size: once; J: TRBJ2-1; D: -; V: TRBV5-6; CDR3: CASSKHGGRTPYNEQFF; DNA: TGTGCCAGCAGCAAACACGGAGGGAGGACTCCCTACAATGAGCAGTTCTTC
size: -; J: TRBJ2-2; D: -; V: TRBV18; CDR3: CASSLLLVWNAGELFF; DNA: TGTGCCAGCTCACTACTACTTGTTTGGAACGCCGGGGAGCTGTTTTTT
size: -; J: TRBJ1-4; D: -; V: TRBV27; CDR3: CASSLHSTNEKLFF; DNA: TGTGCCAGCAGCCTACACTCAACTAATGAAAAACTGTTTTTT
size: many; J: TRBJ1-1; D: -; V: TRBV28; CDR3: CASVSGAVNTEAFF; DNA: TGTGCCAGCGTATCGGGGGCAGTGAACACTGAAGCTTTCTTT
size: -; J: TRBJ1-6; D: TRBD1; V: TRBV19; CDR3: CASSGQGANSPLHF; DNA: TGTGCCAGTAGCGGACAGGGGGCGAATTCACCCCTCCACTTT
size: once; J: TRBJ2-7; D: -; V: TRBV2; CDR3: CASSRDTGSYEQYF; DNA: TGTGCCAGCAGCAGGGACACTGGCTCCTACGAGCAGTACTTC
size: -; J: TRBJ2-1; D: TRBD1; V: TRBV6-4; CDR3: CASSLLPGQGSNEQFF; DNA: TGTGCCAGCAGCCTGCTCCCGGGACAGGGGAGCAATGAGCAGTTCTTC
size: -; J: TRBJ1-1; D: TRBD1; V: TRBV30; CDR3: CAYTPTRTGGFAFF; DNA: TGTGCCTACACCCCGACGCGGACAGGGGGGTTCGCTTTCTTT
size: few; J: TRBJ2-5; D: TRBD2; V: TRBV5-1; CDR3: CASSLAGGDWQTQYF; DNA: TGCGCCAGCAGCTTGGCGGGGGGGGACTGGCAGACCCAGTACTTC
size: -; J: TRBJ1-3; D: -; V: TRBV6-1; CDR3: CASSPGYTIYF; DNA: TGTGCCAGCAGTCCAGGGTATACCATATATTTT
size: -; J: TRBJ2-4; D: -; V: TRBV5-5; CDR3: CASSLDGVSIQYF; DNA: TGTGCCAGCAGCTTGGATGGGGTGAGCATTCAGTACTTC
size: many; J: TRBJ2-7; D: -; V: TRBV28; CDR3: CASILTPPWEQYF; DNA: TGTGCCAGCATTTTGACCCCTCCCTGGGAGCAGTACTTC
size: -; J: TRBJ2-5; D: -; V: TRBV18; CDR3: CASSSTSGGGGQTQYF; DNA: TGTGCCAGCTCTTCGACGTCAGGAGGGGGCGGCCAGACCCAGTACTTC
size: -; J: TRBJ2-7; D: -; V: TRBV11-3; CDR3: CASSFASGSSYEQYF; DNA: TGTGCCAGCAGCTTTGCATCCGGGAGCTCCTACGAGCAGTACTTC
size: few; J: TRBJ1-4; D: -; V: TRBV6-1; CDR3: CASSEGAGKLFF; DNA: TGTGCCAGCAGTGAAGGGGCTGGAAAACTGTTTTTT
size: -; J: TRBJ1-5; D: -; V: TRBV6-5; CDR3: CASRRDNSNQPQHF; DNA: TGTGCCAGCAGGCGGGACAATAGCAATCAGCCCCAGCATTTT
size: many; J: TRBJ2-7; D: -; V: TRBV2; CDR3: CASAYRAYEQYF; DNA: TGTGCCAGCGCTTACAGGGCCTACGAGCAGTACTTC
size: -; J: TRBJ1-2; D: -; V: TRBV5-8; CDR3: CASSLAHRANYGYTF; DNA: TGTGCCAGCAGCTTAGCCCACAGAGCCAACTATGGCTACACCTTC
size: few; J: TRBJ2-1; D: -; V: TRBV6-1; CDR3: CASSWYRDNEQFF; DNA: TGTGCCAGCTCTTGGTACAGAGACAATGAGCAGTTCTTC
size: few; J: TRBJ2-2; D: -; V: TRBV6-5; CDR3: CASRWDINTGELFF; DNA: TGTGCCAGCAGATGGGACATCAACACCGGGGAGCTGTTTTTT
size: -; J: TRBJ2-7; D: TRBD1; V: TRBV5-4; CDR3: CASSPGQGSSYEQYF; DNA: TGTGCCAGCAGCCCGGGACAGGGATCTTCCTACGAGCAGTACTTC
size: many; J: TRBJ1-6; D: -; V: TRBV11-2; CDR3: CASSPQPTADSPLHF; DNA: TGTGCCAGCAGTCCCCAACCGACAGCTGACTCACCCCTCCACTTT
size: -; J: TRBJ1-2; D: -; V: TRBV28; CDR3: CASSPRAHYGYTF; DNA: TGTGCCAGCAGTCCCCGGGCCCACTATGGCTACACCTTC
size: few; J: TRBJ2-5; D: TRBD2; V: TRBV7-2; CDR3: CASSTHGAGVLETQYF; DNA: TGTGCCAGCAGCACCCACGGGGCGGGAGTTTTGGAGACCCAGTACTTC